Listed below are T cell receptor beta chains from one sample, sequenced in a study of regulatory T cells in long-lasting Graves disease. TCRdb reanalysed the multiplex PCR reads using MiXCR and keeps one entry per CDR3 protein. Here the sample spans roughly 450,000 distinct CDR3 sequences, roughly a quarter being singletons. The source was peripheral blood mononuclear cells (PBMCs), collected when the disease was refractory, from a patient treated with antithyroid drugs. Every receptor here comes from a female donor with Graves disease. CDR3s include the opening cysteine and the closing phenylalanine or tryptophan. Each record gives: J gene, CDR3 length, V gene, D gene, clone size, CDR3 DNA, CDR3 protein. A D gene is named only where the DNA matches it firmly. Size values are once, few and many counts, or a class for expanded clones, and some rows have none.

TRBJ1-2 12 TRBV20-1 NA NA TGCAGTGCTAGTCAGCAGTACTATGGCTACACCTTC CSASQQYYGYTF
TRBJ2-7 13 TRBV3-1 NA NA TGTGCCAGCAGCCAAGACCCACGGGGAAAGCAGTACTTC CASSQDPRGKQYF
TRBJ1-2 13 TRBV19 NA few TGTGCCAGCGGGGGACAAACAAACTATGGCTACACCTTC CASGGQTNYGYTF
TRBJ1-1 13 TRBV19 NA few TGTGCCAGTGGGACGAGTACGAACACTGAGGCTTTCTTT CASGTSTNTEAFF
TRBJ1-3 16 TRBV3-1 TRBD1 NA TGTGCCAGCAGCTTTCCGCAGGGGGCGCCGGGAAACACCATATATTTT CASSFPQGAPGNTIYF
TRBJ2-7 18 TRBV12-3/TRBV12-4 TRBD2 many TGTGCCAGCATCAAGAGGGGTGAGGCGGGAGGGCCTACCTACGAGCAGTACTTC CASIKRGEAGGPTYEQYF
TRBJ2-2 16 TRBV7-9 NA NA TGTGCCAGCAGCGAGAGAGGACGGACGAACACCGGGGAGCTGTTTTTT CASSERGRTNTGELFF
TRBJ1-1 13 TRBV30 NA many TGTGCCTCCTCCCAAAGGGGGACAACTGAAGCTTTCTTT CASSQRGTTEAFF
TRBJ1-2 14 TRBV28 NA many TGTGCCAGCAGTTTGGCCCCCCCTAACTATGGCTACACCTTC CASSLAPPNYGYTF
TRBJ2-7 12 TRBV20-1 NA few TGCAGTGCTATTGACAGGAACTACGAGCAGTACTTC CSAIDRNYEQYF
TRBJ2-7 13 TRBV29-1 TRBD2 NA TGCAGCGTTTCAAGCGGGGGGGGGTACGAGCAGTACTTC CSVSSGGGYEQYF
TRBJ1-1 15 TRBV14 NA few TGTGCCAGCAGCCAGACCGGTTTCGGTGGCACTGAAGCTTTCTTT CASSQTGFGGTEAFF
TRBJ1-2 14 TRBV12-3/TRBV12-4 TRBD1 many TGTGCCAGCACCCTGACAGGGGGGCCTCATGGCTACACCTTC CASTLTGGPHGYTF
TRBJ2-5 15 TRBV11-2 TRBD1 NA TGTGCCAGCAGCTACCGGGACAGGGGAGGGGAGACCCAGTACTTC CASSYRDRGGETQYF
TRBJ2-2 14 TRBV7-2 NA many TGTGCCAGCAGCTGGGGGCAGAACACCGGGGAGCTGTTTTTT CASSWGQNTGELFF
TRBJ1-2 14 TRBV24-1 NA many TGTGCCACCAGTGGACGTCGGACAGACTATGGCTACACCTTC CATSGRRTDYGYTF
TRBJ2-2 16 TRBV10-3 TRBD2 NA TGTGCCGTCGGGGGGGGCGGGAGTGCGGACACCGGGGAGCTGTTTTTT CAVGGGGSADTGELFF
TRBJ2-7 16 TRBV2 NA NA TGTGCCAGCAGTATCCCAAAGGAACAGAACTCCTACGAGCGGTACTTC CASSIPKEQNSYERYF
TRBJ2-2 15 TRBV6-1 TRBD2 few TGTGCCAGCAGATGGACTAGCGTAGACACCGGGGAGCTGTTTTTT CASRWTSVDTGELFF
TRBJ1-3 15 TRBV27 NA NA TGTGCCAGCAGTCCCACCCGGACAGTTGGAAACACCATATATTTT CASSPTRTVGNTIYF
TRBJ2-7 14 TRBV7-2 NA few TGTGCCAGCAGCTTCTATCACGGGCGGGACGAGCAGTACTTC CASSFYHGRDEQYF
TRBJ2-1 15 TRBV11-2 TRBD1 medium-sized TGTGCCAGCAGCTTAGGACAGGGCCTATACAATGAGCAGTTCTTC CASSLGQGLYNEQFF
TRBJ2-2 16 TRBV7-9 NA NA TGTGCCAGCAGCTTAGGAGGCGGACCGAACACCGGGGAGCTGTTTTTT CASSLGGGPNTGELFF
TRBJ2-7 13 TRBV5-6 NA few TGTGCCAGCAGCTTTTTTTCCCAGTACGAGCAGTACTTC CASSFFSQYEQYF
TRBJ2-2 16 TRBV6-5 TRBD2 many TGTGCCAGCAGTTACGGAGCGGGAGTAGGGACCGGGGAGCTGTTTTTT CASSYGAGVGTGELFF
TRBJ2-5 15 TRBV5-1 TRBD1 NA TGCGCCAGCAGCTTGGAACAGGGGGCGGGGGAGACCCAGTACTTC CASSLEQGAGETQYF
TRBJ2-4 17 TRBV9 TRBD2 NA TGTGCCAGCAGCGTTGGTACGGGAGGGCCGAAGACAAACATTCAGTACTTC CASSVGTGGPKTNIQYF
TRBJ2-7 15 TRBV6-2/TRBV6-3 TRBD1 once TGTGCCAGCAGCCGCACGGGACAGGGGGCCTACGAGCAGTACTTC CASSRTGQGAYEQYF
TRBJ1-2 15 TRBV5-5 NA once TGTGCCAGCAGCCCTCCGACCGGGGGGTTGGCTGGCTACACCTTC CASSPPTGGLAGYTF
TRBJ1-6 14 TRBV7-6 NA NA TGTGCCAGCAGCTTGGGGGAGACTAATTCACCCCTCCACTTT CASSLGETNSPLHF
TRBJ1-4 17 TRBV27 TRBD1 NA TGTGCCAGCAGTTCCCTACTTTTGGGGACAGAAGATGAAAAACTGTTTTTT CASSSLLLGTEDEKLFF